One sample yielded the 9 T cell receptor beta chains listed below, sequenced in a study of blood T cells in healthy people across ages. Primers used in a second PCR of roughly 6 to 11 cycles were a sample-barcoded 5' primer and a J-beta primer mix. Each CDR3 protein gets one entry after TCRdb re-called the 5' RACE reads with MiXCR. The repertoire consists of 1.5 million or so distinct CDR3 sequences, with about 43% occurring once and the leading ten covering 7% to 9.5%. Sequencing input: blood. The receptors come from a woman in her late teens or twenties in good health.

This chain uses TRBV29-1 with TRBJ1-4; D perhaps matches TRBD1 (6 bases). The V end was cut by 6 bases, the J end by 2 bases, with 10 bases between. Per germline, CDR1 SQVTM and CDR2 ANQGSEA. The CDR3 is 13 residues long. CDR3 loop: CSVSGQTNEKLFF. The CDR3 coding sequence is TGCAGCGTCTCCGGACAGACTAATGAAAAACTGTTTTTT.

In regard to this clonotype: A much larger clone lies one base from this, so it may be a read error. The chain combines TRBV6-5 with TRBJ1-2; TRBD1 agrees at 7 bases. CDR1 and CDR2 (germline): MNHEY, SVGAGI. The CDR3 extends over 14 amino acids. The CDR3 region is CTSSQTGTATGYTF. CDR3 nucleotide sequence: TGTACCAGCAGTCAAACCGGGACAGCGACCGGCTACACCTTC.

This clonotype was counted a few times. This chain links TRBV10-3 with TRBJ2-7; 12 bases agree with TRBD2. The CDR3 is 16 residues long. V dropped 7 bases and J dropped 5; count of bases not matched to a gene: 12. Germline-derived CDR1 and CDR2 are ENHRY and SYGVKD. Written as DNA, the CDR3 is TGTGCCATCACGGGCCCGACTAGCGGGAGTGTCAACGAGCAGTACTTC. It yields the protein CAITGPTSGSVNEQYF.

The chain joins TRBV6-5 to TRBJ1-6; 8 positions match TRBD1. Germline CDR1 MNHEY, CDR2 SVGAGI. This CDR3 contains 14 residues. V shed 4 bases and J 8 bases; nucleotides not matched to a gene: 4. In DNA form, the CDR3 reads TGTGCCAGCAGTTGGTACAGGGGGGATTCACCCCTCCACTTT. Amino acid sequence: CASSWYRGDSPLHF.

This clonotype was detected only a few times. The rearrangement links TRBV6-5 to TRBJ1-5, with TRBD1 as a possible D gene (5 bases). The CDR3 loop spans 13 amino acids. V was cut by 9 bases and J by 2 bases, with 11 bases left in between. Germline V gene data show CDR1 as MNHEY and CDR2 as SVGAGI. In DNA, the CDR3 is TGTGCCAGTAAAGGGGTGGGCAATCAGCCCCAGCATTTT. Protein sequence: CASKGVGNQPQHF.

The CDR3 DNA sequence: TGTGCCAGCAGGACAGGGGGGGTCTACGAGCAGTACTTC. Amino acid sequence: CASRTGGVYEQYF. The chain combines TRBV6-1 with TRBJ2-7; 9 bases agree with TRBD1. The CDR3 runs to 13 residues. Germline CDR1 and CDR2: MNHNS and SASEGT. V lost 6 bases, J lost 3 bases, and 3 bases stayed unmatched.

This clonotype was found a few times. The chain links TRBV4-2 to TRBJ2-1; the D is unclear. The CDR3 consists of 16 residues. Trimming shortened V by 0 bases and J by 0 bases, and 9 bases separated the two germline ends. Germline V gene sequence: CDR1 LGHNA, CDR2 YNFKEQ. CDR3 nucleotides: TGTGCCAGCAGCCAAGAGCCGGCCTTCTCCTACAATGAGCAGTTCTTC. Its translation is CASSQEPAFSYNEQFF.

This clonotype was counted between two and nine times. The CDR3 DNA sequence: TGTGCCAGCAGTGAAGCGGGGACAGACCACGAGCAGTACTTC. Its translation: CASSEAGTDHEQYF. The chain is built from TRBV2 and TRBJ2-7; the match to TRBD1 covers 7 bases. Per germline, CDR1 SNHLY and CDR2 FYNNEI. The ends lost 0 bases at V and 5 bases at J; junction bases unmatched: 4. This CDR3 spans 14 amino acids.

This clonotype was seen a handful of times. The chain employs TRBV15 and TRBJ1-2; TRBD1 matches at 8 bases. V lost 0 bases, J lost 7 bases, and 10 bases stayed unmatched. This CDR3 has 16 residues. CDR1 is LNHNV, CDR2 YYDKDF, per germline (reference sequence). The CDR3 region is CATSRDAGTDRAGYTF. The CDR3 DNA reads as TGTGCCACCAGCAGAGACGCGGGTACGGACAGGGCTGGCTACACCTTC.